This T cell receptor beta chain emerged from a study of blood T cells in healthy people across ages. This CDR3 spans 14 amino acids. Germline V gene data show CDR1 as SQVTM and CDR2 as ANQGSEA. V was shortened by 1 base and J by 1 base, with 5 bases between the two germline ends. The second PCR ran about 6 to 11 cycles with a sample-barcoded 5' primer and J-beta primers. TCRdb reanalysed the 5' RACE reads using MiXCR and keeps one entry per CDR3 protein. The table includes 750,000 to 850,000 distinct CDR3 sequences, 25% detected once. Collection of 9 to 10 milliliters of peripheral blood was performed for each donor. There are many counts of this clonotype. The data also belong to a second study, concerning T cells of mothers and their children.

V usage is TRBV29-1 and J usage is TRBJ2-6; D is ambiguous. Sequencing was carried out using blood. This receptor was taken from a boy between 10 and 17 years old in good health. DNA for the CDR3: TGCAGCGTTGAAGGGGGATCTGGGGCCAACGTCCTGACTTTC. The encoded protein is CSVEGGSGANVLTF.